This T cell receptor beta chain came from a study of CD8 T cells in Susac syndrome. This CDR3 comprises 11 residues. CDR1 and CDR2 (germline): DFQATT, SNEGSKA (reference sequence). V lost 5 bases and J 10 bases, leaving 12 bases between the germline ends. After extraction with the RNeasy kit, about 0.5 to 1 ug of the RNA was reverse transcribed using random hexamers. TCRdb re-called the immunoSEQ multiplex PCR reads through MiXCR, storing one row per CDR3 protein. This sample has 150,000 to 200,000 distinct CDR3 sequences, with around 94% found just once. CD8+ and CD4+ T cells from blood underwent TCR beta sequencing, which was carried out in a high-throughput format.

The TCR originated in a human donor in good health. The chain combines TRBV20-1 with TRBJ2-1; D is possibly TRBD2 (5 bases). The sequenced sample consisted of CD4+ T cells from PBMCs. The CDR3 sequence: CSALFGEEQFF. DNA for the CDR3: TGCAGTGCTCTATTCGGGGAAGAGCAGTTCTTC.